These 26 T cell receptor beta chains share one sample of origin, sequenced in a study of blood T cell repertoires in COVID-19. The method was immunoSEQ multiplex PCR; TCRdb's version includes in-frame clones alone and lacks a portion of them. The table shows about 190,000 clones, with under 80% occurring only once. What was sequenced was peripheral blood. These receptors were collected from a woman aged 50 to 60 with acute or convalescent COVID-19.

The chain joins TRBV2 to TRBJ2-6; TRBD1 agrees at 10 bases. The germline gives CDR1 SNHLY, CDR2 FYNNEI. The CDR3 is 16 residues long. Trimming at V came to 6 bases and at J to 0 bases, leaving 2 bases not matched to a gene. The CDR3 region is CASSRQGASGANVLTF. The CDR3 DNA sequence: TGTGCCAGCAGCAGACAGGGGGCCTCTGGGGCCAACGTCCTGACTTTC.

The J gene is TRBJ2-7, the V gene TRBV12-2; whether TRBD1, the table's D call, matches the DNA was not checked. TRBV12-2 constitutes a pseudogene. There are 17 residues in the CDR3. The CDR3 loop is CASRLGCSSGHSYEQYF. In DNA, the CDR3 is TGTGCAAGTCGCTTAGGTTGTTCGTCGGGACATAGCTACGAGCAGTACTTC.

V and J are TRBV7-2 and TRBJ2-7; the match to TRBD2 covers 14 bases. The V gene's germline CDR1 is SGHTA and CDR2 FQGNSA. V dropped 1 base and J dropped 4; count of bases not matched to a gene: 6. The CDR3 length is 17 residues. The CDR3 DNA reads TGTGCCAGCAGCTTAGATGGACTAGCGGGAGGACTTTACGAGCAGTACTTC. This sequence encodes CASSLDGLAGGLYEQYF.

The V call is TRBV5-5, the J call TRBJ2-7, with a weak D call TRBD2 (5 bases). The CDR3 runs to 14 residues. Germline lookup yields CDR1 SGHKS and CDR2 YYEKEE (reference sequence). V lost 2 bases and J lost 7, with 16 bases in between. CDR3 residues: CASSFDISRGEQYF. Here the CDR3 DNA reads TGTGCCAGCAGCTTTGACATCTCCCGGGGAGAGCAGTACTTC.

V usage is TRBV30 and J usage is TRBJ2-3; possibly TRBD2 for D (7 bases). V was trimmed by 0 bases and J by 0 bases, leaving 10 bases between them. CDR1 is GTSNPN and CDR2 is SVGIG in the germline V gene (reference sequence). The CDR3 loop spans 15 amino acids. The CDR3 region has the DNA TGTGCCTGGAGTGTGGGGGGGCCTAGCACAGATACGCAGTATTTT. This gives the protein CAWSVGGPSTDTQYF.

This clone was detected only a few times. The rearrangement links TRBV7-2 to TRBJ1-4; maybe TRBD1 (5 bases). CDR3 length: 14 residues. V lost 5 bases and J lost 0, with 7 bases in between. CDR1 and CDR2 (germline): SGHTA, FQGNSA. DNA for the CDR3: TGTGCCAGCAGCCCAGGGACAACTAATGAAAAACTGTTTTTT. Translation gives CASSPGTTNEKLFF.

The genes are TRBV21-1 and TRBJ2-2; the table's D gene call, TRBD1, was not cross checked with the DNA. TRBV21-1 is flagged as a pseudogene. CDR3 length: 17 amino acids. The CDR3 nucleotides read TGTGCCAGCAGCAAACTGTCTTGGTCAGAAAACACCGGGGAGCTGTTTTTT. It encodes CASSKLSWSENTGELFF.

The chain links TRBV15 to TRBJ2-5; possible D gene TRBD1, 6 bases. This CDR3 has 16 residues. Trimming shortened V by 0 bases and J by 5 bases, and 16 bases separated the two germline ends. Germline V gene data show CDR1 as LNHNV and CDR2 as YYDKDF (reference sequence). The CDR3 here is CATSRDVNRAGETQYF. The CDR3, as DNA: TGTGCCACCAGCAGAGATGTGAACAGGGCAGGGGAGACCCAGTACTTC.

This clone was seen only a few times. This chain joins TRBV27 and TRBJ2-5; possible D gene TRBD2, 5 bases. The CDR3 spans 15 residues. Trimming stripped 6 bases from V and 1 base from J, with 15 bases between. The germline gives CDR1 MNHEY, CDR2 SMNVEV (reference sequence). The CDR3 DNA reads TGTGCCAGCAGACGTCTAGCCCCAATCCAAGAGACCCAGTACTTC. It codes for CASRRLAPIQETQYF.

The J gene is TRBJ2-7, the V gene TRBV7-2, with TRBD1 identical over 11 bases. The CDR3 length is 15 residues. Germline V gene data show CDR1 as SGHTA and CDR2 as FQGNSA. J lost 5 bases, V lost 5 bases, and 8 bases had no gene match. DNA for the CDR3: TGTGCCAGCAGCCGGTCCGGACAGGGGGCGAACGAGCAGTACTTC. Its protein is CASSRSGQGANEQYF.

V and J are TRBV3-1 (or the pseudogene TRBV3-2) and TRBJ1-4; 7 bases agree with TRBD1. The V segment lost 4 bases and the J segment 7 bases; nucleotides outside the gene matches: 9. This CDR3 is 15 amino acids long. Germline V gene data show CDR1 as LGHDT and CDR2 as YNNKEL (reference sequence). CDR3 DNA: TGTGCCAGCAGCCCCATGCGAGGACAGGTTGAAAAACTGTTTTTT. Amino acids: CASSPMRGQVEKLFF.

The gene calls are TRBV28 and TRBJ2-7, with 13 bases that match TRBD2. Germline V gene data show CDR1 as MDHEN and CDR2 as SYDVKM. This CDR3 region has 15 residues. V lost 4 bases and J lost 6; bases outside the gene matches: 6. The CDR3 reads CASSSGLAGRAEQYF. The CDR3 bases are TGTGCCAGCAGTTCGGGACTAGCGGGAAGGGCCGAGCAGTACTTC.

The V gene is TRBV30, the J gene TRBJ1-2; no reliable D call. Trimming cost V 4 bases and J 4 bases, with 16 bases left between them. Germline CDR1 reads GTSNPN; CDR2 reads SVGIG (reference sequence). CDR3 length: 14 amino acids. CDR3 amino acids: CAWKFTVAGYGYTF. DNA for the CDR3: TGTGCCTGGAAGTTTACCGTCGCGGGCTATGGCTACACCTTC.

The V gene is TRBV19, the J gene TRBJ1-3; TRBD1 matches at 8 bases. The V and J ends lost 5 bases and 1 base, in that order; junction bases with no gene match: 16. Germline values: CDR1 LNHDA, CDR2 SQIVND (reference sequence). CDR3 length equals 19 residues. This chain's CDR3 is CASSVDRGIPTVSGNTIYF. The DNA for the CDR3 is TGTGCCAGTAGTGTCGACAGGGGCATCCCGACCGTTTCTGGAAACACCATATATTTT.

The V gene is TRBV5-6, the J gene TRBJ1-1, with a weak D call TRBD1 (5 bases). CDR3 size: 13 residues. The V gene's germline CDR1 is SGHDT and CDR2 YYEEEE. Between the trimmed V and J ends, which lost 5 bases and 9 bases, there was a span of 17 bases. The CDR3 sequence: CASRWRDGLKAFF. In DNA form, the CDR3 reads TGTGCCAGCAGATGGCGGGACGGCCTAAAAGCTTTCTTT.

CDR3 in amino acids: CASSSNYRAPETQYF. The CDR3 region has the DNA TGTGCCAGCAGCTCGAACTACAGGGCTCCAGAGACCCAGTACTTC. The gene calls are TRBV3-1 (or the pseudogene TRBV3-2) and TRBJ2-5, with D tentatively TRBD1 (6 bases). Germline V gives CDR1 LGHDT, CDR2 YNNKEL (reference sequence). The CDR3 length is 15 residues. The V end was cut by 5 bases, the J end by 4 bases, with 17 bases between.

This clone was recorded only once. The chain has TRBV6-5 and TRBJ2-7; no reliable D call. The CDR3 has 14 residues. Germline CDR1 and CDR2: MNHEY and SVGAGI. With 1 base removed from V and 2 bases from J, the gap between germline ends came to 9 bases. CDR3 loop: CASSYFGGTYEQYF. The CDR3 nucleotides read TGTGCCAGCAGTTACTTTGGCGGAACCTACGAGCAGTACTTC.

The genes are TRBV5-5 and TRBJ2-2; 14 bases align to TRBD2. The germline CDR1 and CDR2 sequences are SGHKS and YYEKEE (reference sequence). This CDR3 is 18 amino acids long. J lost 1 base, V lost 3 bases, and 5 bases had no gene match. The CDR3 bases are TGTGCCAGCAGCTCACTCGGGACTAGCGGGAGGAACACCGGGGAGCTGTTTTTT. Protein: CASSSLGTSGRNTGELFF.

The genes are TRBV19 and TRBJ1-4, with D possibly matching TRBD1 (5 bases). The CDR3 has 14 amino acids. Trimming cost V 8 bases and J 8 bases, with 18 bases left between them. Germline CDR1 and CDR2: LNHDA and SQIVND (reference sequence). The CDR3 sequence is CASAPRGVREKLFF. The CDR3 nucleotides are TGTGCCAGTGCTCCGCGGGGGGTTCGAGAAAAACTGTTTTTT.

The chain is built from TRBV6-5 and TRBJ1-2, with 9 positions matching TRBD1. Germline values: CDR1 MNHEY, CDR2 SVGAGI. The CDR3 is made up of 15 amino acids. Germline trimming cut 5 bases from V and 4 bases from J; bases unmatched to any gene: 8. In DNA, the CDR3 is TGTGCCAGCAGTCCTTGGGACAGGGAGGGCTATGGCTACACCTTC. Amino acids: CASSPWDREGYGYTF.

The chain has TRBV5-1 and TRBJ1-3; 7 nucleotides agree with TRBD1. Trimming took 6 bases from V and 3 from J; bases not matched to a gene: 3. The CDR3 has 13 amino acids. The germline gives CDR1 SGHRS, CDR2 YFSETQ. Here the CDR3 reads CASTQGYGNTIYF. The DNA of the CDR3 is TGCGCCAGCACACAGGGGTATGGAAACACCATATATTTT.

This chain connects TRBV10-3 to TRBJ2-7; 9 bases fit TRBD1. Germline values: CDR1 ENHRY, CDR2 SYGVKD. The CDR3 has 12 amino acids. Trimming removed 6 bases from V and 3 bases from J; junction bases left unmatched: 0. In DNA, the CDR3 is TGTGCCATCAGGACAGGGGGCTACGAGCAGTACTTC. Amino acid sequence: CAIRTGGYEQYF.

This clone was seen repeatedly, ten times or more. The genes are TRBV6-5 and TRBJ1-5, with D unresolved. Per germline, CDR1 MNHEY and CDR2 SVGAGI. V was trimmed by 4 bases and J by 4 bases, leaving 14 bases between them. CDR3 length equals 15 residues. DNA for the CDR3: TGTGCCAGCAGTTCGGACTTCAGAGGAAATCAGCCCCAGCATTTT. Translating it yields CASSSDFRGNQPQHF.

This chain connects TRBV7-2 to TRBJ2-7; 11 bases map to TRBD2. V was clipped by 9 bases and J by 0 bases; unmatched bases: 4. The CDR3 sequence is 14 residues long. Looked up from germline, CDR1 is SGHTA and CDR2 is FQGNSA. The CDR3 DNA reads TGTGCCAGTAAACTAGCGGGGGTCTCCTACGAGCAGTACTTC. Translated, it gives CASKLAGVSYEQYF.

About this clone: A read error may produce the germline difference seen at one junction end. The chain combines TRBV24-1 with TRBJ1-2, with 7 positions matching TRBD1. The CDR3 length is 14 residues. CDR1 is KGHDR, CDR2 SFDVKD, per germline. The CDR3 loop is CAPRGAGGFYGYTF. The CDR3 nucleotides read TGTGCCCCCAGGGGGGCGGGAGGGTTCTATGGCTACACCTTC.

The chain carries TRBV5-1 and TRBJ2-3; 11 bases align to TRBD1. Germline CDR1 and CDR2: SGHRS and YFSETQ. Losses at the gene ends were 4 bases for V and 0 bases for J; bases not matched to a gene: 4. The CDR3 contains 16 residues. CDR3 sequence: CASSAGQGGSTDTQYF. The CDR3 DNA follows: TGCGCCAGCAGCGCGGGACAGGGGGGTAGCACAGATACGCAGTATTTT.